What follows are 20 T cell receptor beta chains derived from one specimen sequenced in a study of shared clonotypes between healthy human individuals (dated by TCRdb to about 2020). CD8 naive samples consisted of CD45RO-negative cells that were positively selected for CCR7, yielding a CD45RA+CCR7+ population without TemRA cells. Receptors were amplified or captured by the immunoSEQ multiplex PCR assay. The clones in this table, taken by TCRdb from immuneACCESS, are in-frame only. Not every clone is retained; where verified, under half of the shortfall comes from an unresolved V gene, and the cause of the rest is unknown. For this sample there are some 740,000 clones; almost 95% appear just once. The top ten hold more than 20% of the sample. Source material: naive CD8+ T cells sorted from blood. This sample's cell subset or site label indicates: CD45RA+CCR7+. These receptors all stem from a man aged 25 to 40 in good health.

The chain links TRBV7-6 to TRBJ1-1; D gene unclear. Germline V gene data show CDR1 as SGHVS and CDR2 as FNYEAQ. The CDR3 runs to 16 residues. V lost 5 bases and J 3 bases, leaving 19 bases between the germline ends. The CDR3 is CASSPLRGIGDTEAFF. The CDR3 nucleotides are TGTGCCAGCAGCCCCTTGAGAGGGATTGGGGACACTGAAGCTTTCTTT.

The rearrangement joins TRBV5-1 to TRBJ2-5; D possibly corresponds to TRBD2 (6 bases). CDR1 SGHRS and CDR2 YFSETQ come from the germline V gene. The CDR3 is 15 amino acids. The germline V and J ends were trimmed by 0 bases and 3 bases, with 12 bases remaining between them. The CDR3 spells CASSLVLAMKETQYF. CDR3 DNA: TGCGCCAGCAGCTTGGTCCTAGCGATGAAAGAGACCCAGTACTTC.

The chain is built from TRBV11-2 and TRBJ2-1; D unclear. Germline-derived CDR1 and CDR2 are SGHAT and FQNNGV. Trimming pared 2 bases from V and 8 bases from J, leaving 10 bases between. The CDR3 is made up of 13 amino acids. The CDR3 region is CASSLNGLHEQFF. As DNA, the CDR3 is TGTGCCAGCAGCTTAAATGGTCTGCATGAGCAGTTCTTC.

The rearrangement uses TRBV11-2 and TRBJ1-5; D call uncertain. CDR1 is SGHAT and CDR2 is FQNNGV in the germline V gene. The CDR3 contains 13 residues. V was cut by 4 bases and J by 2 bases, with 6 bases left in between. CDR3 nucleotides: TGTGCCAGCAGCTCTTGGGGCAATCAGCCCCAGCATTTT. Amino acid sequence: CASSSWGNQPQHF. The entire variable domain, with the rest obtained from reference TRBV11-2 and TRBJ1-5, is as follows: EAGVAQSPRYKIIEKRQSVAFWCNPISGHATLYWYQQILGQGPKLLIQFQNNGVVDDSQLPKDRFSAERLKGVDSTLKIQPAKLEDSAVYLCASSSWGNQPQHFGDGTRLSIL.

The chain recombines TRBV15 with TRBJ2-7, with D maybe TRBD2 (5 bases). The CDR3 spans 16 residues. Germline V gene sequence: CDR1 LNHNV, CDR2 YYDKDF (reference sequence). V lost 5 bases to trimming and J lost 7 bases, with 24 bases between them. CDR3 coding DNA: TGTGCCACCAGCGACTCACGAGGGAGCGCCCGCTGGGAGCAGTACTTC. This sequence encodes CATSDSRGSARWEQYF.

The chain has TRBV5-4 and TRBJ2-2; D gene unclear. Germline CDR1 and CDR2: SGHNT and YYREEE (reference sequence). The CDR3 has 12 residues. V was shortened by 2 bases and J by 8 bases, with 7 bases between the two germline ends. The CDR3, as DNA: TGTGCCAGCAGCTTAGGCCTAGGGGAGCTGTTTTTT. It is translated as CASSLGLGELFF.

This CDR3 reads CASSELGQVGGYTF. CDR3 DNA: TGTGCCAGCAGTGAATTGGGCCAGGTTGGAGGCTACACCTTC. The rearrangement links TRBV6-1 to TRBJ1-2; D uncertain. Trimming shortened V by 2 bases and J by 8 bases, and 15 bases separated the two germline ends. Germline V gene lookup returns CDR1 MNHNS and CDR2 SASEGT. The CDR3 extends over 14 amino acids.

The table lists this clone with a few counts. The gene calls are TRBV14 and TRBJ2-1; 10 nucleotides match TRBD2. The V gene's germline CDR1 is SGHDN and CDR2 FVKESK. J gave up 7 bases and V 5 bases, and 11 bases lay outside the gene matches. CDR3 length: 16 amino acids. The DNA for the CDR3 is TGTGCCAGCAGCACCCGGGGGGGACTAGCGCTTAATGAGCAGTTCTTC. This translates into CASSTRGGLALNEQFF.

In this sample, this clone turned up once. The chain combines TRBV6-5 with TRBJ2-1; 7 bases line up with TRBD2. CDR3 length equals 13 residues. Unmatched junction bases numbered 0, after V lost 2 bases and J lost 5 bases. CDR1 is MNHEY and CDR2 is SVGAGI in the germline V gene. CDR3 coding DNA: TGTGCCAGCAGTTACCTAGCGGACAATGAGCAGTTCTTC. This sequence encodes CASSYLADNEQFF.

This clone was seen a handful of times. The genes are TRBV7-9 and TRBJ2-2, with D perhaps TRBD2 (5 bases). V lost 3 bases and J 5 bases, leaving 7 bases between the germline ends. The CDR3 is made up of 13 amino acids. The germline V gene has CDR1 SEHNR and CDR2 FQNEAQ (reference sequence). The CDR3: CASSFTRTGELFF. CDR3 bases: TGTGCCAGCAGCTTTACTAGAACCGGGGAGCTGTTTTTT.

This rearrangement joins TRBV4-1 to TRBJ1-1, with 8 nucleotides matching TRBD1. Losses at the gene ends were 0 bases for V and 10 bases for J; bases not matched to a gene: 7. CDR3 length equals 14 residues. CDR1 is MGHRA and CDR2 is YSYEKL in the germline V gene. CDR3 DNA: TGCGCCAGCAGCCAAGAGAGGCAGGGGGCTGCAGCTTTCTTT. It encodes CASSQERQGAAAFF.

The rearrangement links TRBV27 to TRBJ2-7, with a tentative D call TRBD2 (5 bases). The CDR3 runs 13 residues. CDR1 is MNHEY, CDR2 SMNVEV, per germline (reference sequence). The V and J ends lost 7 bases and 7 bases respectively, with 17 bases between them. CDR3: CASTSRGSIEQYF. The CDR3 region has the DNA TGTGCCAGCACCTCCCGGGGATCTATAGAGCAGTACTTC.

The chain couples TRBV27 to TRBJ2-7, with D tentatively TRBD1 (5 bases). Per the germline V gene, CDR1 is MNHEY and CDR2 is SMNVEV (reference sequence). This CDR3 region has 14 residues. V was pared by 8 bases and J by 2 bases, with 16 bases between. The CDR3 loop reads CASAQGRITYEQYF. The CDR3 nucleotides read TGTGCCAGCGCGCAGGGCAGGATAACCTACGAGCAGTACTTC.

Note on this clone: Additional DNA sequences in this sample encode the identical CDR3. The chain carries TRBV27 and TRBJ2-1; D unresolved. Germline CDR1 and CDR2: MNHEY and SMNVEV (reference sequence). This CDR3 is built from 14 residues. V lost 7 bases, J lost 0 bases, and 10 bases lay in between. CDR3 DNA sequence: TGTGCCAGCACCTCACGGAGCTCCTACAATGAGCAGTTCTTC. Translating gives CASTSRSSYNEQFF.

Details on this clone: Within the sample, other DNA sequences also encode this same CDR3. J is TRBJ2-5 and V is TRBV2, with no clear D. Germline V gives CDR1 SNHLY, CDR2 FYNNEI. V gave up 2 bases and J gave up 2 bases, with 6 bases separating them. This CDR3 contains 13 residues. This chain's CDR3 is CASSELRQETQYF. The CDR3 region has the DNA TGTGCCAGCAGTGAACTTAGACAAGAGACCCAGTACTTC.

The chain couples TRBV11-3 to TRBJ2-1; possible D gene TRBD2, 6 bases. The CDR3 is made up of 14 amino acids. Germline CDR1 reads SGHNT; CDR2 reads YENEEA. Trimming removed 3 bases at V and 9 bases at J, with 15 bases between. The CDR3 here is CASSFGGTGGEQFF. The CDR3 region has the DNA TGTGCCAGCAGCTTCGGGGGAACCGGAGGTGAGCAGTTCTTC. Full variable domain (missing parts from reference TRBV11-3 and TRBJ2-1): EAGVVQSPRYKIIEKKQPVAFWCNPISGHNTLYWYLQNLGQGPELLIRYENEEAVDDSQLPKDRFSAERLKGVDSTLKIQPAELGDSAVYLCASSFGGTGGEQFFGPGTRLTVL.

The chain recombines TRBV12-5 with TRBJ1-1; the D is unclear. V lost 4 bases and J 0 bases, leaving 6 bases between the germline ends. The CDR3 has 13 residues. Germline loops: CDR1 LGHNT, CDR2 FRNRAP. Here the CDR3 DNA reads TGTGCTAGTGGTTCCAGTATGAACACTGAAGCTTTCTTT. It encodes CASGSSMNTEAFF.

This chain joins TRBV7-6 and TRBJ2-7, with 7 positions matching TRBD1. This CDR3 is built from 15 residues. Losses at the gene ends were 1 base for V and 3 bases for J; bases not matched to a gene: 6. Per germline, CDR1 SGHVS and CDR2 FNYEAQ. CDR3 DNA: TGTGCCAGCAGCTTAGGACAGGGAGAAGGCTACGAGCAGTACTTC. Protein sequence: CASSLGQGEGYEQYF.

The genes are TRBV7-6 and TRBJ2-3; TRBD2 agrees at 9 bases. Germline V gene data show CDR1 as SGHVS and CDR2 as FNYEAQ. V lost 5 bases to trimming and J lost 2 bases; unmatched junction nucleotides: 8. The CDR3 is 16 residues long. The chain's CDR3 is CASSQEVAGDTDTQYF. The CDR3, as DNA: TGTGCCAGCAGCCAAGAGGTAGCGGGAGACACAGATACGCAGTATTTT.

CDR3 in DNA: TGTGCCAGCAGCTTGTATCTAGCGGGAGTGTGGAATGAGCAGTTCTTC. Translation gives CASSLYLAGVWNEQFF. This sequence joins TRBV7-3 and TRBJ2-1; 10 bases are shared with TRBD2. The trim removed 3 bases at V and 7 bases at J, leaving 9 bases unmatched. The CDR3 has 16 amino acids. Germline loops: CDR1 SGHTA, CDR2 FQGTGA. The variable domain in full, with the rest retrieved from reference TRBV7-3 and TRBJ2-1, is GAGVSQTPSNKVTEKGKYVELRCDPISGHTALYWYRQSLGQGPEFLIYFQGTGAADDSGLPNDRFFAVRPEGSVSTLKIQRTERGDSAVYLCASSLYLAGVWNEQFFGPGTRLTVL.